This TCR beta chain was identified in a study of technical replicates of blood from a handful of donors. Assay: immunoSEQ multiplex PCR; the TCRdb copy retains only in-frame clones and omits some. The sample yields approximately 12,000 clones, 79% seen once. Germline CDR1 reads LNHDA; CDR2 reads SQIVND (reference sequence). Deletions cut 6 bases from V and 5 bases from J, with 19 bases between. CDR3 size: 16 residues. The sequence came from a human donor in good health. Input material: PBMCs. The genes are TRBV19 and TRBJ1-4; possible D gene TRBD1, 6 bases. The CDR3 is CASRAAGAEENEKLFF. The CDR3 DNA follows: TGTGCCAGTAGAGCGGCAGGGGCTGAGGAGAATGAAAAACTGTTTTTT.